Below, 2 T cell receptor beta chains from the same sample are listed, as sequenced in a study of blood T cell repertoires in COVID-19. Assay: immunoSEQ multiplex PCR; the TCRdb copy retains only in-frame clones and omits some. Found here are 350,000 or so clones, about 86% of them singletons; the top ten hold 4% to 5%. Sequencing used PBMCs or T cells enriched from blood (not recorded which). Every receptor here comes from a woman in her 40s with acute COVID-19.

The chain recombines TRBV5-4 with TRBJ1-1; a possible D gene is TRBD1 (5 bases). The germline gives CDR1 SGHNT, CDR2 YYREEE (reference sequence). V was pared by 4 bases and J by 4 bases, with 14 bases between. The CDR3 sequence is 14 residues long. This chain's CDR3 is CASSAQGSTTEAFF. For the CDR3, the DNA is TGTGCCAGCAGCGCCCAGGGATCGACCACTGAAGCTTTCTTT. The complete variable domain, with remaining parts taken from reference TRBV5-4 and TRBJ1-1, reads ETGVTQSPTHLIKTRGQQVTLRCSSQSGHNTVSWYQQALGQGPQFIFQYYREEENGRGNFPPRFSGLQFPNYSSELNVNALELDDSALYLCASSAQGSTTEAFFGQGTRLTVV.

The genes are TRBV4-2 and TRBJ1-3; D is possibly TRBD1 (5 bases). Trimming removed 0 bases from V and 7 bases from J, with 13 bases in between. Per the germline V gene, CDR1 is LGHNA and CDR2 is YNFKEQ. This CDR3 region has 15 residues. CDR3 DNA sequence: TGTGCCAGCAGCCAAGATTCAGGGCCCCAGAACACCATATATTTT. Translation: CASSQDSGPQNTIYF.